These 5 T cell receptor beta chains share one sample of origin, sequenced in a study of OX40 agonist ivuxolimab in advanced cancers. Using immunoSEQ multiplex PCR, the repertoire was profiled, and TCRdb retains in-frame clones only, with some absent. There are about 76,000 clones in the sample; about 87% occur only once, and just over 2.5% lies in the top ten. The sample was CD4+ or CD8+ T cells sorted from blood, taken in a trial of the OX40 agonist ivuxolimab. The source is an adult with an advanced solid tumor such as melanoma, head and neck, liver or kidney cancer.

The CDR3 nucleotides read TGCGCCAGCAGCTGGGGGACAGCCTACAATGAGCAGTTCTTC. Its translation is CASSWGTAYNEQFF. The gene calls are TRBV5-1 and TRBJ2-1; 7 bases fit TRBD1. CDR3 length: 14 amino acids. Germline-derived CDR1 and CDR2 are SGHRS and YFSETQ. J lost 2 bases, V lost 3 bases, and 2 bases had no gene match.

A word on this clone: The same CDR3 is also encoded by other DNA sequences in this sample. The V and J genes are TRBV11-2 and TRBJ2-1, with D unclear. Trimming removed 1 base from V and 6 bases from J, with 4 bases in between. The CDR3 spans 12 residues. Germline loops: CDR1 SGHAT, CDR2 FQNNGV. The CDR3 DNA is TGTGCCAGCAGCTTAGGGACCAATGAGCAGTTCTTC. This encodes CASSLGTNEQFF.

The chain's CDR3 is CASSWGPGQGSTEAFF. The DNA of the CDR3 is TGTGCCAGCAGCTGGGGGCCGGGACAGGGATCCACTGAAGCTTTCTTT. The chain links TRBV5-6 to TRBJ1-1, with 9 nucleotides matching TRBD1. Germline trimming cut 3 bases from V and 4 bases from J; bases unmatched to any gene: 10. CDR1 and CDR2 from the germline V gene are SGHDT and YYEEEE. This CDR3 region has 16 residues.

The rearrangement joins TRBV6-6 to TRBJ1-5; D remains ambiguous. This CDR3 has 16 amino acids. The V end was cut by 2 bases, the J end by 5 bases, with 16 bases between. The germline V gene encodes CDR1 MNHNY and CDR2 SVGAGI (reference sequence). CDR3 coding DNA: TGTGCCAGCAGTTACGGCGAGAATCCCCAGGATCAGCCCCAGCATTTT. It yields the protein CASSYGENPQDQPQHF.

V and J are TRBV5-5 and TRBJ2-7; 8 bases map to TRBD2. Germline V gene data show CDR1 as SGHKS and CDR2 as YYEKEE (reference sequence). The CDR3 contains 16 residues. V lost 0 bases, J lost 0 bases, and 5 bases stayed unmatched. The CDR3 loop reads CASSLVPAGDSYEQYV. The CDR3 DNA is TGTGCCAGCAGCTTGGTTCCAGCGGGGGACTCCTACGAGCAGTACGTC.